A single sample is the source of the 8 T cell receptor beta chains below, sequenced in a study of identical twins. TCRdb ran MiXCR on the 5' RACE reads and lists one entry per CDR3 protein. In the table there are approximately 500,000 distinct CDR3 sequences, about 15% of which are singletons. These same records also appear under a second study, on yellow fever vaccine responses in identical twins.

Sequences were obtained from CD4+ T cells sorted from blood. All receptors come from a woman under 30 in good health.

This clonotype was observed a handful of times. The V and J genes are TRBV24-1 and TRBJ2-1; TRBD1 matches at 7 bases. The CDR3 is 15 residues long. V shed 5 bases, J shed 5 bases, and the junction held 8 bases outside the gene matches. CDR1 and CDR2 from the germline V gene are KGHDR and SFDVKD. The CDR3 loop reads CATSVNRGTHNEQFF. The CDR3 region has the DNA TGTGCCACCAGTGTCAACAGGGGAACCCACAATGAGCAGTTCTTC.

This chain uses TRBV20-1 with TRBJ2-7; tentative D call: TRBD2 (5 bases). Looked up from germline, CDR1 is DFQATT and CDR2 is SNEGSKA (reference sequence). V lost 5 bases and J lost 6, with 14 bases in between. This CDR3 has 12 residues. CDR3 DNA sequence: TGCAGTGCTGGAGGCTTTTTTGCCGAGCAGTACTTC. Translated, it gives CSAGGFFAEQYF.

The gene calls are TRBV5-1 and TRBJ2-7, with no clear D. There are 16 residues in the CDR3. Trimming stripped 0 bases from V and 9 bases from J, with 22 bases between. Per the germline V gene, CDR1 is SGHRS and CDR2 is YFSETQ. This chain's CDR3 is CASSLVALTTSSGQYV. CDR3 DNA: TGCGCCAGCAGCTTGGTCGCCCTAACAACCTCCTCCGGGCAGTACGTC.

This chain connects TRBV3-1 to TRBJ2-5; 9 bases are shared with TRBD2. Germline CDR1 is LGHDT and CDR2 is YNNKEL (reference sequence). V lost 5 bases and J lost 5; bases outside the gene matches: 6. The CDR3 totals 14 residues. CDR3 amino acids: CASSFSGSVETQYF. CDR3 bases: TGTGCCAGCAGCTTTAGCGGGAGCGTTGAGACCCAGTACTTC.

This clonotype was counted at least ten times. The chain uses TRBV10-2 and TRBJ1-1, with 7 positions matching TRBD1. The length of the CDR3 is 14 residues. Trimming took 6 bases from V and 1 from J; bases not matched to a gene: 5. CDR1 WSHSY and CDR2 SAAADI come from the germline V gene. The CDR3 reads CASRRQGRNTEAFF. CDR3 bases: TGCGCCAGCAGAAGACAGGGACGGAACACTGAAGCTTTCTTT.

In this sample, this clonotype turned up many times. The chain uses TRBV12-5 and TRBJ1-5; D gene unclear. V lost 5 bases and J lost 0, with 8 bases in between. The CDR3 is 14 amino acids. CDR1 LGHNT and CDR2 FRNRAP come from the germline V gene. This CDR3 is CASGPGNSNQPQHF. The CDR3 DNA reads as TGTGCTAGTGGTCCAGGTAATAGCAATCAGCCCCAGCATTTT.

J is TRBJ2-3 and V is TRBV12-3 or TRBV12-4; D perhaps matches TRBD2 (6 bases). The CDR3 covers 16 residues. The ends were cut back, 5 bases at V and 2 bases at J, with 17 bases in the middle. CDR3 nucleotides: TGTGCCAGCAGTCTTCAAGCGGGCTCCCTCACAGATACGCAGTATTTT. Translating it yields CASSLQAGSLTDTQYF.

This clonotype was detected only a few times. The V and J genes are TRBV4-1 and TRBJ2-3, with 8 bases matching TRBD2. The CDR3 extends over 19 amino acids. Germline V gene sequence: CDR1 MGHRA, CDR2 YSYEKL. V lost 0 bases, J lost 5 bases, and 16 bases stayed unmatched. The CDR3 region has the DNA TGCGCCAGCAGCCAAGAAAAGCGGAATCCGGCGGGGGGTCGAGATACGCAGTATTTT. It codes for CASSQEKRNPAGGRDTQYF.